A single sample is the source of the 20 T cell receptor beta chains below, sequenced in a study of breast tumors, draining lymph nodes, adjacent tissues. TCRdb re-called the multiplex PCR reads through MiXCR, storing one row per CDR3 protein. Of 60,000 to 75,000 distinct CDR3 sequences detected, around 60% appear once; the ten largest clones hold approximately 18%. Sequenced sample: breast tumor tissue. All receptors derive from a female donor with breast cancer. Some clones in this sample may be carry-over from other donors' samples.

This clonotype showed up many times. This chain connects TRBV12-3 or TRBV12-4 to TRBJ1-6; D call uncertain. The germline V and J ends were trimmed by 6 bases and 4 bases, with 10 bases remaining between them. The CDR3 contains 14 residues. The CDR3 DNA reads as TGTGCCAGCAGCAAGACCCCGTATAATTCACCCCTCCACTTT. Translating it yields CASSKTPYNSPLHF.

In this sample, this clonotype turned up a few times. Possible read error: a much larger clone is one base away. The chain carries TRBV7-2 and TRBJ1-2; D is unclear. The germline V gene has CDR1 SGHTA and CDR2 FQGNSA. This CDR3 is built from 14 residues. This CDR3 reads CASSVTTRNYGCTF. DNA of the CDR3: TGTGCCAGCTCTGTCACCACAAGGAACTATGGCTGCACCTTC.

A remark on this clonotype: The junction departs from the called germline gene at one end, perhaps through a read error. The chain carries TRBV5-5 and TRBJ2-3; D gene ambiguous. CDR3 length: 14 residues. CDR1 SGHKS and CDR2 YYEKEE come from the germline V gene (reference sequence). The CDR3 sequence: CASSHPGRTDTQYF. CDR3 DNA sequence: TGCGCCAGCAGCCACCCCGGAAGAACGGATACGCAGTATTTT.

Many counts were recorded for this clonotype. The chain has TRBV5-8 and TRBJ2-7, with 10 bases matching TRBD1. The germline V gene has CDR1 SGHTS and CDR2 YDEGEE. V was pared by 4 bases and J by 7 bases, with 8 bases of the junction left unmatched. CDR3 size: 14 residues. CDR3 sequence (DNA): TGTGCCAGCAGCCCAAGACAGGGGGCGGGTGAGCAGTACTTC. Its translation is CASSPRQGAGEQYF.

The chain joins TRBV7-8 to TRBJ2-2; 8 bases line up with TRBD1. V lost 5 bases, J lost 6 bases, and 2 bases stayed unmatched. Germline V lookup: CDR1 SGHVS, CDR2 FQNEAQ. This CDR3 spans 13 amino acids. This CDR3 reads CASSRTGPGELFF. CDR3 in DNA: TGTGCCAGCAGCCGGACAGGGCCCGGGGAGCTGTTTTTT.

This clonotype was observed many times. The chain carries TRBV11-2 and TRBJ1-2, with D unclear. Germline V gene data show CDR1 as SGHAT and CDR2 as FQNNGV. V was cut by 0 bases and J by 6 bases, with 11 bases left in between. The CDR3 spans 14 residues. CDR3 region: CASSLDVGSNGYTF. In DNA, the CDR3 is TGTGCCAGCAGCTTAGATGTAGGGAGCAATGGCTACACCTTC.

This clonotype was seen many times. The chain joins TRBV7-2 to TRBJ2-7; 13 bases are shared with TRBD2. Germline V gives CDR1 SGHTA, CDR2 FQGNSA. Unmatched junction bases numbered 3, after V lost 4 bases and J lost 3 bases. The CDR3 consists of 15 residues. CDR3 in DNA: TGTGCCAGCAGCTCGGGACTAGCGGGGTTCTACGAGCAGTACTTC. This gives the protein CASSSGLAGFYEQYF.

V is TRBV20-1 and J is TRBJ1-4; tentatively, D is TRBD1 (5 bases). The germline V and J ends were trimmed by 3 bases and 8 bases, with 16 bases remaining between them. The germline V gene encodes CDR1 DFQATT and CDR2 SNEGSKA (reference sequence). The CDR3 runs 14 residues. The CDR3 DNA sequence: TGCAGTGCTAGGCCCCTCTGGGGGGGGGAAAAACTGTTTTTT. This encodes CSARPLWGGEKLFF.

The gene calls are TRBV7-9 and TRBJ2-1; 8 bases agree with TRBD2. The CDR3 is made up of 14 amino acids. V lost 5 bases and J lost 7; bases outside the gene matches: 7. Per the germline V gene, CDR1 is SEHNR and CDR2 is FQNEAQ (reference sequence). The CDR3 reads CASSGSGTRNEQFF. CDR3 nucleotide sequence: TGTGCCAGCAGCGGATCCGGGACTAGAAATGAGCAGTTCTTC.

This clonotype was recorded many times. The chain recombines TRBV2 with TRBJ2-5, with D perhaps TRBD1 (5 bases). The V end was cut by 5 bases, the J end by 4 bases, with 11 bases between. CDR3 size: 13 residues. The germline CDR1 and CDR2 sequences are SNHLY and FYNNEI. The CDR3, as DNA: TGTGCCAGCAGTCAACAGGACCGAGAGACCCAGTACTTC. The encoded protein is CASSQQDRETQYF.

The J gene is TRBJ1-6, the V gene TRBV7-2; D call uncertain. Germline-derived CDR1 and CDR2 are SGHTA and FQGNSA. V gave up 5 bases and J gave up 0 bases, with 11 bases separating them. CDR3 length: 16 amino acids. The CDR3 loop reads CASSLDLSSYNSPLHF. DNA of the CDR3: TGTGCCAGCAGCCTGGACTTGAGCTCCTATAATTCACCCCTCCACTTT. Based on the CDR3 plus reference TRBV7-2 and TRBJ1-6, the full variable domain is GAGVSQSPSNKVTEKGKDVELRCDPISGHTALYWYRQSLGQGLEFLIYFQGNSAPDKSGLPSDRFSAERTGGSVSTLTIQRTQQEDSAVYLCASSLDLSSYNSPLHFGNGTRLTVT.

This clonotype was counted at least ten times. The gene calls are TRBV5-1 and TRBJ1-1; D is possibly TRBD1 (5 bases). The V gene's germline CDR1 is SGHRS and CDR2 YFSETQ. The CDR3 consists of 14 residues. V was clipped by 3 bases and J by 5 bases, with 14 bases between them. The CDR3 reads CASSSLGGWTEAFF. Written as DNA, the CDR3 is TGCGCCAGCAGCTCGTTGGGGGGGTGGACTGAAGCTTTCTTT.

The V call is TRBV19, the J call TRBJ2-1; D gene unclear. V shed 5 bases and J shed 8 bases, with 7 bases lying between them. Germline V lookup: CDR1 LNHDA, CDR2 SQIVND (reference sequence). The CDR3 is 11 residues long. CDR3 residues: CASSGFDEQFF. The CDR3 DNA reads as TGTGCCAGTAGTGGGTTCGATGAGCAGTTCTTC.

The chain combines TRBV7-8 with TRBJ1-6, with D possibly matching TRBD1 (6 bases). CDR1 and CDR2 (germline): SGHVS, FQNEAQ. The CDR3 totals 14 residues. Between the trimmed V and J ends, which lost 5 bases and 5 bases, there was a span of 10 bases. CDR3 DNA sequence: TGTGCCAGCAGCCCCCGACAGGATAATTCACCCCTCCACTTT. It is translated as CASSPRQDNSPLHF.

V is TRBV19 and J is TRBJ1-3; a weak D match, TRBD1 (5 bases). Trimming stripped 11 bases from V and 0 bases from J, with 17 bases between. Germline V CDR1 and CDR2: LNHDA, SQIVND (reference sequence). The CDR3 is 15 residues long. The CDR3 loop is CASVSGANSGNTIYF. For the CDR3, the DNA is TGTGCCTCCGTAAGCGGGGCTAACTCTGGAAACACCATATATTTT.

CDR3: CASSLVGREGYEQYF. The CDR3 DNA reads TGTGCCAGCAGCTTAGTGGGGCGGGAAGGCTACGAGCAGTACTTC. The chain is built from TRBV7-8 and TRBJ2-7, with D perhaps TRBD2 (6 bases). CDR1 and CDR2 from the germline V gene are SGHVS and FQNEAQ. V lost 1 base, J lost 3 bases, and 13 bases lay in between. The CDR3 has 15 residues.

This clonotype was detected ten times or more. Given a much more abundant clone one base away, this may be a read error. V is TRBV20-1 and J is TRBJ1-5, with D uncertain. The CDR3 is made up of 15 amino acids. Germline-derived CDR1 and CDR2 are DFQATT and SNEGSKA (reference sequence). The CDR3 sequence: CSARAIDYSTQPQHF. Written as DNA, the CDR3 is TGCAGTGCTAGGGCCATCGATTATAGCACTCAGCCCCAGCATTTT.

Details on this clonotype: At one end the junction does not follow the germline gene, possibly because of a read error. V gene TRBV20-1 combines with J gene TRBJ2-7; D gene uncertain. The CDR3 extends over 15 amino acids. From germline, CDR1 is DFQATT and CDR2 SNEGSKA (reference sequence). The CDR3 nucleotides are TGCAGTGCCCACCTTGTGGAAGGAGTGTTCTACGAGCAGTATTTC. This sequence encodes CSAHLVEGVFYEQYF.

The rearrangement uses TRBV7-8 and TRBJ2-2; 11 bases align to TRBD2. This CDR3 region has 15 residues. V shed 5 bases, J shed 4 bases, and the junction held 3 bases outside the gene matches. The germline V gene encodes CDR1 SGHVS and CDR2 FQNEAQ. The CDR3 here is CASSKTSGTTGELFF. The CDR3 region has the DNA TGTGCCAGCAGCAAGACTAGCGGGACCACCGGGGAGCTGTTTTTT.

In this sample, this clonotype turned up many times. The V and J genes are TRBV4-2 and TRBJ2-7; D is perhaps TRBD1 (6 bases). Deletions cut 3 bases from V and 5 bases from J, with 20 bases between. The CDR3 contains 16 residues. CDR1 and CDR2 (germline): LGHNA, YNFKEQ. The CDR3 DNA reads TGTGCCAGCAGCCAGGCCATGGACAGCTGGATCAACGAGCAGTACTTC. Amino acid sequence: CASSQAMDSWINEQYF.